The clone carrying this T cell receptor (beta chain) was observed at least ten times. What it binds is not known. The data are from a study of neurological immune-mediated disorders. The authors made cDNA by 5'RACE with 10-nucleotide random UMIs. Per sequencing run, 15-18 subjects together gave over 190 million TCR-beta sequences. TCRdb itself ran the 5' RACE reads through MiXCR, one entry per CDR3 protein. Counted here are around 60,000 distinct CDR3 sequences, roughly 10% occurring once; the ten biggest clones make up 6.6%. As to time point: longitudinal time-point 1 (baseline). Unsorted libraries were derived from 2 million PBMCs stored at -80 C. Findings and limits, study-wide: Levels of TCR clonal expansion peaked in HTLV-1-associated myelopathy and reached their lowest in multiple sclerosis, under those of healthy controls.

V was cut by 2 bases and J by 7 bases, with 14 bases left in between. This CDR3 is 14 amino acids long. The sequenced material came from PBMCs. This sequence was found in a male donor with HTLV-1-associated myelopathy (HAM/TSP). The chain carries TRBV12-3 or TRBV12-4 and TRBJ1-2, with D possibly matching TRBD1 (5 bases). This CDR3 is CASSLLRGGVGYTF. CDR3 bases: TGTGCCAGCAGTTTATTGCGGGGGGGGGTTGGCTACACCTTC.